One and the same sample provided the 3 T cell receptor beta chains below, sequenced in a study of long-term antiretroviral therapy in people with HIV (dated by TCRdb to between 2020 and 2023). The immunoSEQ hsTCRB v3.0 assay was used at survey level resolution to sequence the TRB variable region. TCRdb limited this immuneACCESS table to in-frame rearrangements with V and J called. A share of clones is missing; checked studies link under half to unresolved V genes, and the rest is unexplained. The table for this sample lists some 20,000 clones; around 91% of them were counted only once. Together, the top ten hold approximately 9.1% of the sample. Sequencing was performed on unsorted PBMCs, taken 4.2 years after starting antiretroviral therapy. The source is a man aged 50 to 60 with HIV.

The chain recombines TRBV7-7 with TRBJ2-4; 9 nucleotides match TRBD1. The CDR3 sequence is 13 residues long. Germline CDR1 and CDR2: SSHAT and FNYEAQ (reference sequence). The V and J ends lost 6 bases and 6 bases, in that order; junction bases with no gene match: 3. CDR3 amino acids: CASRRDRVNIQYF. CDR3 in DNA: TGTGCCAGCAGGCGGGACAGGGTAAACATTCAGTACTTC.

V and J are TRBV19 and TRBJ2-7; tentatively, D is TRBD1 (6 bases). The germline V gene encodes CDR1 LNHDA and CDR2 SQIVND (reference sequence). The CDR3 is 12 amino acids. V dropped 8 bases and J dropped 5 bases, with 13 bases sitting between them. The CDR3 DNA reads TGTGCCAGTGCGGACAGCGACCACGAGCAGTACTTC. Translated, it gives CASADSDHEQYF. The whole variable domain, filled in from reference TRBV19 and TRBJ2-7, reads DGGITQSPKYLFRKEGQNVTLSCEQNLNHDAMYWYRQDPGQGLRLIYYSQIVNDFQKGDIAEGYSVSREKKESFPLTVTSAQKNPTAFYLCASADSDHEQYFGPGTRLTVT.

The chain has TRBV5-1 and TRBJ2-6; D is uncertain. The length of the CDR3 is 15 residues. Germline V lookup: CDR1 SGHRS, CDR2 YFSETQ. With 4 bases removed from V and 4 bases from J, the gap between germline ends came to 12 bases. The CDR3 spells CASSGGPSGANVLTF. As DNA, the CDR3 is TGCGCCAGCAGCGGCGGACCTTCCGGGGCCAACGTCCTGACTTTC.